This T cell receptor beta chain was identified during a study of T cell responses to AZD1222 COVID-19 vaccine. Study-wide background: Combined were second doses at about 4 or about 12 weeks.

This clone was observed once. Its antigen is not identified. Study observations and caveats: The donor group comprised mostly white British people and more females; the analysis possibly underestimated clonal diversity. Sampled repertoires all dated from after the peak T cell response. CD4 TCRs covered the whole spike, strongest at regions 160-218 and 743-854.

The assay was immunoSEQ multiplex PCR, and TCRdb's table has in-frame clones only and misses some. Found here are roughly 93,000 clones, about 88% of them singletons; the top ten hold 1.5% to 2%. The sequences come from peripheral blood, collected on day 0 of AZD1222 vaccination. The TCR sequence derives from an adult in good health.

DNA of the CDR3: TGTGCCAGCAGCTTCTCGGGGGGGGACTATGGCTACACCTTC. Translation: CASSFSGGDYGYTF. V is TRBV11-1 and J is TRBJ1-2, with a possible D match to TRBD1 (5 bases). From germline, CDR1 is SGHAT and CDR2 FQDESV (reference sequence). Trimming removed 3 bases at V and 3 bases at J, with 11 bases between. The CDR3 sequence is 14 residues long. The full variable domain, rest sourced from reference TRBV11-1 and TRBJ1-2, is EAEVAQSPRYKITEKSQAVAFWCDPISGHATLYWYRQILGQGPELLVQFQDESVVDDSQLPKDRFSAERLKGVDSTLKIQPAELGDSAMYLCASSFSGGDYGYTFGSGTRLTVV.